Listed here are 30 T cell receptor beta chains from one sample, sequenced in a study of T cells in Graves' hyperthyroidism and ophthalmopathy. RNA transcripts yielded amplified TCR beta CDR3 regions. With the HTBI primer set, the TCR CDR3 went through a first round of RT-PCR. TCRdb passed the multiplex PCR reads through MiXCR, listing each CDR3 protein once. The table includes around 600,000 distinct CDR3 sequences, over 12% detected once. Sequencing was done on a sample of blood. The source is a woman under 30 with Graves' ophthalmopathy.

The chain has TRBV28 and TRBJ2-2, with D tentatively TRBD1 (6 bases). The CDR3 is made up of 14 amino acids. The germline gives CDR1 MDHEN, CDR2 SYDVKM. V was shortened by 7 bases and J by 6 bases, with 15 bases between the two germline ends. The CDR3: CASTPSDSPGELFF. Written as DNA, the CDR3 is TGTGCCAGCACCCCTTCGGACAGTCCCGGGGAGCTGTTTTTT.

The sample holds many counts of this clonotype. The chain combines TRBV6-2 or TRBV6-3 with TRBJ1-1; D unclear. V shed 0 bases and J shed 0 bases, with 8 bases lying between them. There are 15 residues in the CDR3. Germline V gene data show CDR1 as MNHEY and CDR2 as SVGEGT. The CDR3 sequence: CASSYSTALNTEAFF. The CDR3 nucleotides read TGTGCCAGCAGTTACTCGACGGCCCTGAACACTGAAGCTTTCTTT.

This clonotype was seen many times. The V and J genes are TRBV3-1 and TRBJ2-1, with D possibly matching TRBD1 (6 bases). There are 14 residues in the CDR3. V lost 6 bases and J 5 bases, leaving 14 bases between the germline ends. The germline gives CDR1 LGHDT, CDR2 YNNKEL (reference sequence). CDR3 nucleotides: TGTGCCAGCAGTCGTCCCCAGGGGAACAATGAGCAGTTCTTC. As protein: CASSRPQGNNEQFF.

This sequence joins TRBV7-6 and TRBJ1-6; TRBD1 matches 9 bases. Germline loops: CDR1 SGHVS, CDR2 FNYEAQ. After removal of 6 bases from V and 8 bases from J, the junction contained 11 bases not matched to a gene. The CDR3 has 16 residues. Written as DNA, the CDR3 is TGTGCCAGCAGATTGGACGGGACAGGGTGGTATTCACCCCTCCACTTT. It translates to CASRLDGTGWYSPLHF.

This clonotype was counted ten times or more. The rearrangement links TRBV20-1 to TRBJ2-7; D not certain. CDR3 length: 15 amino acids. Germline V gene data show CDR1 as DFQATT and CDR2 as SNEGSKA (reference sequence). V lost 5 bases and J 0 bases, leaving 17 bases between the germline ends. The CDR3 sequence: CSAYAWTESSYEQYF. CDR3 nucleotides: TGCAGTGCTTATGCGTGGACGGAGAGCTCCTACGAGCAGTACTTC.

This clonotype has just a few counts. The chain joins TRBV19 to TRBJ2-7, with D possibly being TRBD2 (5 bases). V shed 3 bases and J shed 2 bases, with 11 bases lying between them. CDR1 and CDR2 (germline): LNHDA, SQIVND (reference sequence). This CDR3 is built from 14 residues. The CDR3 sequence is CASSIRTGTYEQYF. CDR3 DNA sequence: TGTGCCAGTAGTATTCGGACTGGAACCTACGAGCAGTACTTC.

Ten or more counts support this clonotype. CDR3 sequence: CASSDRSRQAIYNEQFF. Written as DNA, the CDR3 is TGTGCCAGCAGTGATAGGTCTCGACAGGCAATCTACAATGAGCAGTTCTTC. The V call is TRBV6-1, the J call TRBJ2-1, with D possibly being TRBD1 (6 bases). The germline V and J ends were trimmed by 3 bases and 3 bases, with 18 bases remaining between them. Germline lookup yields CDR1 MNHNS and CDR2 SASEGT. The CDR3 has 17 residues.

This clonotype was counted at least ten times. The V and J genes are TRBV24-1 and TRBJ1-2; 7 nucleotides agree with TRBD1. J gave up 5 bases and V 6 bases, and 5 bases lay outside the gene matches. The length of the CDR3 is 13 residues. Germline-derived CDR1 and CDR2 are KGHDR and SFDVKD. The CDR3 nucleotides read TGTGCCACCAGTAGGACAGGAGATTATGGCTACACCTTC. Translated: CATSRTGDYGYTF.

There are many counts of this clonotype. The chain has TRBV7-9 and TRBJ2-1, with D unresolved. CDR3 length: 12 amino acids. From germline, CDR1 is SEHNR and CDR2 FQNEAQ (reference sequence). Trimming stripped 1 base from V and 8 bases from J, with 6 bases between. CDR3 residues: CASSLVFYEQFF. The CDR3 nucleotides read TGTGCCAGCAGCTTAGTCTTCTATGAGCAGTTCTTC.

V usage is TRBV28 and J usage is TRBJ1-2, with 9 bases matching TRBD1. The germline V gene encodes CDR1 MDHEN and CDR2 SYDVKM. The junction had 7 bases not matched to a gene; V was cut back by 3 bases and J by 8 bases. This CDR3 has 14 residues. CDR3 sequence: CASSLEPGQGGYTF. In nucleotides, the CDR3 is TGTGCCAGCAGTTTGGAGCCGGGACAGGGAGGCTACACCTTC.

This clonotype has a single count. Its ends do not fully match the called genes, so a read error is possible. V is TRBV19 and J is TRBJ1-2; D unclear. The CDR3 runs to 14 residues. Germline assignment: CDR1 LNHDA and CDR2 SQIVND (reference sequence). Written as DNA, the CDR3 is TGTGCCGGTAGCCACGGACTGGGCGACTATGGCTACACCTTC. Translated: CAGSHGLGDYGYTF.

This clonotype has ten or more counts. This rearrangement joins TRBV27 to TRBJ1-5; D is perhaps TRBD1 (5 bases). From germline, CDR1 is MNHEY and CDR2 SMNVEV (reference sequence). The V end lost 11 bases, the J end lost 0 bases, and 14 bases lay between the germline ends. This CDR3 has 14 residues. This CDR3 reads CASRSGDSNQPQHF. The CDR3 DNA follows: TGTGCCTCACGATCGGGGGATAGCAATCAGCCCCAGCATTTT.

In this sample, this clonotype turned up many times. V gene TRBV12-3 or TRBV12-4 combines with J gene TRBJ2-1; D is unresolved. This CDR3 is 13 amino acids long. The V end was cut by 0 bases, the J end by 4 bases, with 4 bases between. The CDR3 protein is CASSLAAYNEQFF. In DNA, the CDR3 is TGTGCCAGCAGTTTAGCCGCGTACAATGAGCAGTTCTTC.

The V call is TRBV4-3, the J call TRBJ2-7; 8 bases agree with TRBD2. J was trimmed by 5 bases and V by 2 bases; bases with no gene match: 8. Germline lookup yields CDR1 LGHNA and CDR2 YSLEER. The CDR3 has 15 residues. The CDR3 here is CASSQQTGGLDEQYF. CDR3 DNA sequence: TGCGCCAGCAGCCAACAAACGGGAGGGCTCGACGAGCAGTACTTC.

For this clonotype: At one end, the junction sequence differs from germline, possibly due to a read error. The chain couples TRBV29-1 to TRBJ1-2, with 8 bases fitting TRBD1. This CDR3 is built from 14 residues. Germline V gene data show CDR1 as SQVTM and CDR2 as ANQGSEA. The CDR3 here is CSAEGTGGFYGHTF. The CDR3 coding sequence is TGCAGCGCTGAGGGGACAGGTGGCTTCTATGGCCACACCTTC.

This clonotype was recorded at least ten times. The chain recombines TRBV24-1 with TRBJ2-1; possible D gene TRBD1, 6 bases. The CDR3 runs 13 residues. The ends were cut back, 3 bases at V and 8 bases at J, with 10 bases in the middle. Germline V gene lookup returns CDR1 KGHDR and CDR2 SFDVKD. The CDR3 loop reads CATSDQQGYEQFF. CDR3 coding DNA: TGTGCCACCAGTGATCAACAGGGCTATGAGCAGTTCTTC.

CDR3 loop: CASSSRVNTDTQYF. The CDR3, as DNA: TGTGCCAGCAGTTCGAGGGTGAACACAGATACGCAGTATTTT. The chain links TRBV12-3 or TRBV12-4 to TRBJ2-3; maybe TRBD2 (5 bases). Trimming removed 4 bases at V and 2 bases at J, with 10 bases between. This CDR3 spans 14 amino acids.

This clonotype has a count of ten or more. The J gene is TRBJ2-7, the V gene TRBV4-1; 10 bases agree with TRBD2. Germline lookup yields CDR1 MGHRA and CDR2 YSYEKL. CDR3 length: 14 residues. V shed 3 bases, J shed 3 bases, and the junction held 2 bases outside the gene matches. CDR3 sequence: CASSHRTSGYEQYF. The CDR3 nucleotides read TGCGCCAGCAGCCATCGGACTAGCGGCTACGAGCAGTACTTC.

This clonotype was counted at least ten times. The chain's CDR3 is CASSLSAGPAYEQYF. In DNA form, the CDR3 reads TGTGCCAGCAGTTTATCCGCCGGGCCGGCCTACGAGCAGTACTTC. The V gene is TRBV27, the J gene TRBJ2-7, with no clear D. This CDR3 contains 15 residues. V lost 0 bases, J lost 2 bases, and 11 bases lay in between. CDR1 and CDR2 (germline): MNHEY, SMNVEV (reference sequence).

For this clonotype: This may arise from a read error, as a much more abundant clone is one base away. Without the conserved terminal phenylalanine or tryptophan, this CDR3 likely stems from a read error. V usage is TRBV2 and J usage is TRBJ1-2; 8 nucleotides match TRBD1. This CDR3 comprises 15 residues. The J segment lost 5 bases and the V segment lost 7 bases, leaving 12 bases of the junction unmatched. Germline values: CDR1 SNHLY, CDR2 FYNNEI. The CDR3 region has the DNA TGTGCCAGCACCGAAGGAACAGGGGGGTCTTATGGCTACACCCTC. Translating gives CASTEGTGGSYGYTL.

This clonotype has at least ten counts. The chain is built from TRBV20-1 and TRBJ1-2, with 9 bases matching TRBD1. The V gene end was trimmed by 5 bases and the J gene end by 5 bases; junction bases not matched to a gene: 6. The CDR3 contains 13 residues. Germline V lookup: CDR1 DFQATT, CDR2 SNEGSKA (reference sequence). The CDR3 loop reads CSAFRTGEYGYTF. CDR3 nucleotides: TGCAGTGCTTTCCGGACAGGGGAGTATGGCTACACCTTC.

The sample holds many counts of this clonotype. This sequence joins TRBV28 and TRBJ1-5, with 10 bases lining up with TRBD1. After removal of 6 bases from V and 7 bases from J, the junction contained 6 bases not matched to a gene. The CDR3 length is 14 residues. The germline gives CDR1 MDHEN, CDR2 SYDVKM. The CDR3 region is CASRDGQGDQPQHF. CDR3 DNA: TGTGCCAGCAGGGACGGACAGGGGGACCAGCCCCAGCATTTT. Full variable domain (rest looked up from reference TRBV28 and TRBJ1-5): DVKVTQSSRYLVKRTGEKVFLECVQDMDHENMFWYRQDPGLGLRLIYFSYDVKMKEKGDIPEGYSVSREKKERFSLILESASTNQTSMYLCASRDGQGDQPQHFGDGTRLSIL.

In DNA form, the CDR3 reads TGTGCCAGCAGCTTGAATGGTGTGGGTCTAGGGACCGGGGAGCTGTTTTTT. Protein product: CASSLNGVGLGTGELFF. J is TRBJ2-2 and V is TRBV7-3, with unresolved D. Trimming cost V 3 bases and J 5 bases, with 19 bases left between them. Germline assignment: CDR1 SGHTA and CDR2 FQGTGA. The CDR3 spans 17 residues.

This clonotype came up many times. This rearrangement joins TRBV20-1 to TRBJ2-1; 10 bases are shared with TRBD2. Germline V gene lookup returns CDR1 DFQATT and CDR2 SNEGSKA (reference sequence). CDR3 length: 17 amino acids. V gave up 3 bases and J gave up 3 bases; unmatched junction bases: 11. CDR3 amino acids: CSASSIKTSGRYNEQFF. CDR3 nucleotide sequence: TGCAGTGCTAGCAGTATAAAGACTAGCGGGCGCTACAATGAGCAGTTCTTC.

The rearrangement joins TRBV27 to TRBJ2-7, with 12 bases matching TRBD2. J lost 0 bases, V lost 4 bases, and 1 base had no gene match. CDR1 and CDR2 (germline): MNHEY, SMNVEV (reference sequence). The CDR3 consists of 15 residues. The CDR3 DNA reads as TGTGCCAGCAGTTCTAGCGGGAGGGGCTCCTACGAGCAGTACTTC. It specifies CASSSSGRGSYEQYF.

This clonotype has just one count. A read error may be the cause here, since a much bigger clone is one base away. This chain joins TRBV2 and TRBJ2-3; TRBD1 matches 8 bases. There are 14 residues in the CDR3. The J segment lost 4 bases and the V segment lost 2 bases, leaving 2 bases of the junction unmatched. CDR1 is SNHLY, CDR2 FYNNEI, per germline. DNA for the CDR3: TGTGCCAGCAGTGAACAGGGGGCGGCAGATACGCAGTATTTT. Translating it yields CASSEQGAADTQYF. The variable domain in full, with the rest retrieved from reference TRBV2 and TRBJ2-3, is EPEVTQTPSHQVTQMGQEVILRCVPISNHLYFYWYRQILGQKVEFLVSFYNNEISEKSEIFDDQFSVERPDGSNFTLKIRSTKLEDSAMYFCASSEQGAADTQYFGPGTRLTVL.

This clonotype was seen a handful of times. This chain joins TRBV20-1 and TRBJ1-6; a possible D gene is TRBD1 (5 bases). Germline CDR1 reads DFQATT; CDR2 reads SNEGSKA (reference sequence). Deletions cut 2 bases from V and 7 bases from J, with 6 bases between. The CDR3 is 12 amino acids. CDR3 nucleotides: TGCAGTGCTAGATGGGGGAATTCACCCCTCCACTTT. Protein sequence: CSARWGNSPLHF.

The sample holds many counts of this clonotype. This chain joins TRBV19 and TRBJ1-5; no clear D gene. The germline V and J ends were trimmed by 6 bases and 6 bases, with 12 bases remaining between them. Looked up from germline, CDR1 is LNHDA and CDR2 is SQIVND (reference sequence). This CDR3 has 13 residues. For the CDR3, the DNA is TGTGCCAGTAGACAATCGGGGAGTCAGCCCCAGCATTTT. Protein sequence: CASRQSGSQPQHF.

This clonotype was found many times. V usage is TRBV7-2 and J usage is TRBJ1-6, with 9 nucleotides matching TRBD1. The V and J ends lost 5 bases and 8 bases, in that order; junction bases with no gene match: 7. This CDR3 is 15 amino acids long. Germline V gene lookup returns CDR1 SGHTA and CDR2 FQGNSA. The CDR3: CASSPKDRGYSPLHF. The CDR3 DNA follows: TGTGCCAGCAGCCCCAAAGACAGGGGGTATTCACCCCTCCACTTT.

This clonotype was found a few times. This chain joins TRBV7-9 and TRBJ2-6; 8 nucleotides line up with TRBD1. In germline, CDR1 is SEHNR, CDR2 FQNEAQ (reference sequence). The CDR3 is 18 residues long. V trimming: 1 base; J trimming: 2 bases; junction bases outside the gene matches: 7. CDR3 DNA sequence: TGTGCCAGCAGCTTAGGGCAGGGGGCGAGCGCTGGGGCCAACGTCCTGACTTTC. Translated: CASSLGQGASAGANVLTF.